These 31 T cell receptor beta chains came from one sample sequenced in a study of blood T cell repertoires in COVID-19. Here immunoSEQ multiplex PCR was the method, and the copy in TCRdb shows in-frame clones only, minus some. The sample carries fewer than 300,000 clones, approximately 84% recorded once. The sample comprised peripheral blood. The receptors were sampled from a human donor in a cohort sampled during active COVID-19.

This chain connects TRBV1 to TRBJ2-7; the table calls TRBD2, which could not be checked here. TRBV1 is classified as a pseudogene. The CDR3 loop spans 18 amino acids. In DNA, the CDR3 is TGCACCAGCAGCCCCGGAGTACGGCGGGGAACACACTCCTACGAGCAGTACTTC. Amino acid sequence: CTSSPGVRRGTHSYEQYF.

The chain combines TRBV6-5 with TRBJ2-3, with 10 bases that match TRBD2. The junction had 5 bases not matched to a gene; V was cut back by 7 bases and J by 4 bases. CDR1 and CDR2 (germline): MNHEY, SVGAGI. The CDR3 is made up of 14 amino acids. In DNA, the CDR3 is TGTGCCAGCAACCAGCGGGGGGGCTCAGATACGCAGTATTTT. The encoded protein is CASNQRGGSDTQYF.

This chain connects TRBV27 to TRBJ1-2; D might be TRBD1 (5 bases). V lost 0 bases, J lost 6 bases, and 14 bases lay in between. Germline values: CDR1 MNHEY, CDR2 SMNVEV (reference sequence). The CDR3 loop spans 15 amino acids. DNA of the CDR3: TGTGCCAGCAGTTTATCGTCAAAAGGGGTTAATGGCTACACCTTC. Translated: CASSLSSKGVNGYTF.

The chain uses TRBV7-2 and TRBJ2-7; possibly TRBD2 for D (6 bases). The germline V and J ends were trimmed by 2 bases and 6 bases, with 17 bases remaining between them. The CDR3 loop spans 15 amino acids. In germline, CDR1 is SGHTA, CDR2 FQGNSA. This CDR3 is CASSLRPGAVSEQYF. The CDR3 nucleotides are TGTGCCAGCAGCTTACGGCCGGGAGCGGTCTCCGAGCAGTACTTC. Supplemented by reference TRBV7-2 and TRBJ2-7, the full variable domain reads GAGVSQSPSNKVTEKGKDVELRCDPISGHTALYWYRQSLGQGLEFLIYFQGNSAPDKSGLPSDRFSAERTGGSVSTLTIQRTQQEDSAVYLCASSLRPGAVSEQYFGPGTRLTVT.

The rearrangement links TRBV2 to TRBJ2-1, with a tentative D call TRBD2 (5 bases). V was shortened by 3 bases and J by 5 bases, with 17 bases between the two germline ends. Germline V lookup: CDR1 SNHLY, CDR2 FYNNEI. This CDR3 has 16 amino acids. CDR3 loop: CASSDQRYAGNNEQFF. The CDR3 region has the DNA TGTGCCAGCAGTGATCAGAGGTACGCCGGGAACAATGAGCAGTTCTTC. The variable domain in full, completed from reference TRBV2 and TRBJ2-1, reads EPEVTQTPSHQVTQMGQEVILRCVPISNHLYFYWYRQILGQKVEFLVSFYNNEISEKSEIFDDQFSVERPDGSNFTLKIRSTKLEDSAMYFCASSDQRYAGNNEQFFGPGTRLTVL.

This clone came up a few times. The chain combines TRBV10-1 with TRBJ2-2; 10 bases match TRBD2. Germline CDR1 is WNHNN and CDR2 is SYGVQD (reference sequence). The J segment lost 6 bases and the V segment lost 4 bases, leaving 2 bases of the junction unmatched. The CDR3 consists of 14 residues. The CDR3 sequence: CASSGLAGAGELFF. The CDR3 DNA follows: TGCGCCAGCAGTGGACTAGCGGGTGCCGGGGAGCTGTTTTTT.

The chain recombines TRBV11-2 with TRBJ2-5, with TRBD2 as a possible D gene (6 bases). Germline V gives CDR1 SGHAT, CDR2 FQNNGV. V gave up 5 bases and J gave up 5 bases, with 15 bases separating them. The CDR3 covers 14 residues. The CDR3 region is CASSPGDVRETQYF. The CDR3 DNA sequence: TGTGCCAGCAGCCCGGGGGATGTTAGGGAGACCCAGTACTTC.

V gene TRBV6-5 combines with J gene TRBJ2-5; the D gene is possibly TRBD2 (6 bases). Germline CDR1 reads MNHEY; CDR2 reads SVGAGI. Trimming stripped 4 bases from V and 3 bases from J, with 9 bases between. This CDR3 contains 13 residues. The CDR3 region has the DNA TGTGCCAGCAGTTCCGGGACTGAAGAGACCCAGTACTTC. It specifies CASSSGTEETQYF.

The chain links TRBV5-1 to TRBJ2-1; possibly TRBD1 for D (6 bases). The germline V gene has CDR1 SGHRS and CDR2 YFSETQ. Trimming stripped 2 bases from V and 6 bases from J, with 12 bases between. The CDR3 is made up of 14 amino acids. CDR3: CASSFQGTVNEQFF. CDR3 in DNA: TGCGCCAGCAGCTTTCAGGGGACCGTCAATGAGCAGTTCTTC.

This CDR3 reads CASSFSPQNTQYF. The DNA for the CDR3 is TGTGCCAGCAGTTTTTCCCCCCAGAATACGCAGTATTTT. The gene calls are TRBV28 and TRBJ2-3; unclear D gene. The CDR3 covers 13 residues. CDR1 MDHEN and CDR2 SYDVKM come from the germline V gene. Deletions cut 3 bases from V and 7 bases from J, with 11 bases between.

This CDR3 reads CASSRTGGSLSFRGQPQHF. The CDR3, as DNA: TGTGCCAGTAGTCGAACAGGGGGATCTCTTTCATTCCGGGGGCAGCCCCAGCATTTT. The chain has TRBV19 and TRBJ1-5; TRBD1 matches 8 bases. CDR1 LNHDA and CDR2 SQIVND come from the germline V gene (reference sequence). V was clipped by 5 bases and J by 7 bases; unmatched bases: 22. This CDR3 spans 19 amino acids.

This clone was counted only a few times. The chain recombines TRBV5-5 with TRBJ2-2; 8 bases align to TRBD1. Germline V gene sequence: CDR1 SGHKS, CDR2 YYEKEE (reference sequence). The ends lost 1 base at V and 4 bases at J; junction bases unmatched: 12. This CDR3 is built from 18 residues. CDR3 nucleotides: TGTGCCAGCAGCTTGAGGGACAGGACGTCTTTGAGCACCGGGGAGCTGTTTTTT. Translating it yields CASSLRDRTSLSTGELFF.

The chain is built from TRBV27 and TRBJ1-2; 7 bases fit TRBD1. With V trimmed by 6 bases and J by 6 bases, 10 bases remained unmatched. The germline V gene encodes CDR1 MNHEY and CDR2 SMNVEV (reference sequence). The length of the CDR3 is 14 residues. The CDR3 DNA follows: TGTGCCAGCAGGATGACAGGGAAACCTCATGGCTACACCTTC. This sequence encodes CASRMTGKPHGYTF.

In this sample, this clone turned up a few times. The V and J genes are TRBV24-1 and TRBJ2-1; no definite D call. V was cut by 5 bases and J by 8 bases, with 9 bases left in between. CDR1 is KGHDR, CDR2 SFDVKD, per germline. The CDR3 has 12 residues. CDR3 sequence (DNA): TGTGCCACCAGTGTCGACAACCATGAGCAGTTCTTC. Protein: CATSVDNHEQFF.

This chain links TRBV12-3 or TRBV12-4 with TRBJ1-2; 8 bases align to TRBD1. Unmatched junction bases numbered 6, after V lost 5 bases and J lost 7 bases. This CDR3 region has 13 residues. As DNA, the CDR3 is TGTGCCAGCAGTCCATCAGGGGGCAGTGGCTACACCTTC. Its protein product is CASSPSGGSGYTF.

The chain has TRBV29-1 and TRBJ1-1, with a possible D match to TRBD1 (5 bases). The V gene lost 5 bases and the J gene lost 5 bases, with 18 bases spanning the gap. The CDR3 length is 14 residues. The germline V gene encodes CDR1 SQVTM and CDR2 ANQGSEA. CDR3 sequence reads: CSVSKPGVGTEAFF. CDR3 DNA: TGCAGCGTTTCGAAGCCGGGGGTGGGAACTGAAGCTTTCTTT.

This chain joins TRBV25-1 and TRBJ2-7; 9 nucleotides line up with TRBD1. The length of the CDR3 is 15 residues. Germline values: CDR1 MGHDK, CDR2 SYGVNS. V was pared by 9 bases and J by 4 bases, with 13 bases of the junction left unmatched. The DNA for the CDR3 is TGTGCCAGTTCTCACCCCGGGACAGGGAAGTACGAGCAGTACTTC. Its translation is CASSHPGTGKYEQYF.

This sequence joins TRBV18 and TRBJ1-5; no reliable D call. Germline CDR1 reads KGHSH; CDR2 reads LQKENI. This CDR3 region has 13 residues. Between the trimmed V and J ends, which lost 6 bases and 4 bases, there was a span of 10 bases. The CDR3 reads CASSPEGNQPQHF. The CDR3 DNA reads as TGTGCCAGCTCGCCCGAGGGTAATCAGCCCCAGCATTTT. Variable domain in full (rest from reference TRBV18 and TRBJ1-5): NAGVMQNPRHLVRRRGQEARLRCSPMKGHSHVYWYRQLPEEGLKFMVYLQKENIIDESGMPKERFSAEFPKEGPSILRIQQVVRGDSAAYFCASSPEGNQPQHFGDGTRLSIL.

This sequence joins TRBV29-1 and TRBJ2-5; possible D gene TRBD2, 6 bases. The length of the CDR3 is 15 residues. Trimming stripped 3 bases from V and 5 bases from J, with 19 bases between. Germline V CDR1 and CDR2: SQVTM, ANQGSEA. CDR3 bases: TGCAGCGTTGAGGGGGGAAGGCGTGGCTGGGAGACCCAGTACTTC. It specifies CSVEGGRRGWETQYF.

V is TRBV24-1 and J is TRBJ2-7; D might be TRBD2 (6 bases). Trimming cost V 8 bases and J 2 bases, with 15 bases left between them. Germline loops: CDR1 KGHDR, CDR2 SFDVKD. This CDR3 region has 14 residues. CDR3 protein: CATIPGTGAYEQYF. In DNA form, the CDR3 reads TGTGCCACCATCCCCGGTACGGGAGCCTACGAGCAGTACTTC.

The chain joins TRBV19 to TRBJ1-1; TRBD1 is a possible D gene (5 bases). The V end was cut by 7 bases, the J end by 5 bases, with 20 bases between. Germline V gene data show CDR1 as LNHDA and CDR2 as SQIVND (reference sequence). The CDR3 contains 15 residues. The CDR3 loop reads CASTPPGGGRTEAFF. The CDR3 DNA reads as TGTGCCAGTACCCCCCCGGGGGGAGGGCGGACTGAAGCTTTCTTT.

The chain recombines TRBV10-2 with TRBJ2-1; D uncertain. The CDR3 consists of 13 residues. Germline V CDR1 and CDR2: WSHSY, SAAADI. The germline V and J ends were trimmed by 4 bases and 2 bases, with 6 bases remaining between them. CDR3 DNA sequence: TGCGCCAGCAGTGGAGCTACCTACAATGAGCAGTTCTTC. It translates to CASSGATYNEQFF.

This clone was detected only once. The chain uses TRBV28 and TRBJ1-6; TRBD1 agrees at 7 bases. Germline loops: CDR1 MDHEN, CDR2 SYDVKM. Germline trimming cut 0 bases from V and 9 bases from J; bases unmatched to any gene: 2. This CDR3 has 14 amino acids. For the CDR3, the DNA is TGTGCCAGCAGTTTATGGACAGGGATTTCACCCCTCCACTTT. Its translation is CASSLWTGISPLHF.

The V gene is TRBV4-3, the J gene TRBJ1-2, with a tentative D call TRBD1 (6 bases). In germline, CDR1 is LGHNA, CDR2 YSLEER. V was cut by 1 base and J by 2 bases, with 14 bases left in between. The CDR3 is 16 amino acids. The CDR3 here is CASSQVGPRGNYGYTF. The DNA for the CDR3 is TGCGCCAGCAGCCAAGTCGGTCCCAGGGGAAACTATGGCTACACCTTC.

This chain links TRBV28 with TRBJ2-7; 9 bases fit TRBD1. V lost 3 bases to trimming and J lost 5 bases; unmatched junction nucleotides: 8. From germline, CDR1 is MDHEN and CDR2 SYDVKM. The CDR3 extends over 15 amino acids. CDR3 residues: CASSFRDREYNEQYF. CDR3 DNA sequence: TGTGCCAGCAGTTTTCGGGACAGGGAGTACAACGAGCAGTACTTC.

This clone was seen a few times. CDR3 bases: TGTGCCAGCAGCCCCTTGAGGGGGGGCCGCTACGAGCAGTACTTC. Its translation is CASSPLRGGRYEQYF. The J gene is TRBJ2-7, the V gene TRBV6-2 or TRBV6-3; tentatively, D is TRBD2 (7 bases). Per germline, CDR1 MNHEY and CDR2 SVGEGT. Trimming stripped 6 bases from V and 3 bases from J, with 18 bases between. The CDR3 is 15 residues long.

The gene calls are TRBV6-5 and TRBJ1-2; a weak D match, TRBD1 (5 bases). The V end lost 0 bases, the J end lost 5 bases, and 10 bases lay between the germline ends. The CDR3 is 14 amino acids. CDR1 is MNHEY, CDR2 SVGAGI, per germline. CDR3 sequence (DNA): TGTGCCAGCAGTTACTCCGGGCAGGGTTATGGCTACACCTTC. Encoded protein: CASSYSGQGYGYTF.

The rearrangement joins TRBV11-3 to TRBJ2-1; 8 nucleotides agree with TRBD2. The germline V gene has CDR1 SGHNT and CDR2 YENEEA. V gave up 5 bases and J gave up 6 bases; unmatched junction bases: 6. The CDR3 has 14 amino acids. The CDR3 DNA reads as TGTGCCAGCAGCCCGGGAGGGAGTATCAATGAGCAGTTCTTC. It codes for CASSPGGSINEQFF.

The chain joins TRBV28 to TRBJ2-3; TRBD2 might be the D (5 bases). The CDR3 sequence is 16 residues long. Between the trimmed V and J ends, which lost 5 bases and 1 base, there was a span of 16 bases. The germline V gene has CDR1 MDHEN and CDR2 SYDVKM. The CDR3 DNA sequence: TGTGCCAGCAGTCCGATCCAAGGGCGGGGCACAGATACGCAGTATTTT. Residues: CASSPIQGRGTDTQYF.

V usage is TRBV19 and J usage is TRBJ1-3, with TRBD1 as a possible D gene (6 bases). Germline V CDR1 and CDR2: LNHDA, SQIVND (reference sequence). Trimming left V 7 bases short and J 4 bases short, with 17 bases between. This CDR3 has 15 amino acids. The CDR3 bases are TGTGCCAGTAAATCTGGGGCAGGGGTAGGAAACACCATATATTTT. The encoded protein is CASKSGAGVGNTIYF.

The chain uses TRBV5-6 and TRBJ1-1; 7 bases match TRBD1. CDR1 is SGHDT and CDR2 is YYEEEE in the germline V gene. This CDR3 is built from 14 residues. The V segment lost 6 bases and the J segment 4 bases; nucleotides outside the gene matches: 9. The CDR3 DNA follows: TGTGCCAGCATCTCGCTGAGGGGGCTCACTGAAGCTTTCTTT. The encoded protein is CASISLRGLTEAFF.